Listed here are 5 T cell receptor beta chains from one sample, sequenced in a study of blood T cell repertoires in COVID-19. Repertoires were generated with immunoSEQ multiplex PCR, while TCRdb's copy carries only in-frame clones and drops some. The sample holds 70,000 to 100,000 clones, about 71% seen once. The sequencing input was peripheral blood. The receptors shown here come from a woman between 50 and 59 years old with acute or convalescent COVID-19.

The chain couples TRBV6-6 to TRBJ2-5; perhaps TRBD2 as D (6 bases). The V and J ends lost 6 bases and 2 bases respectively, with 10 bases between them. The CDR3 sequence is 13 residues long. Looked up from germline, CDR1 is MNHNY and CDR2 is SVGAGI (reference sequence). In DNA, the CDR3 is TGTGCCAGCAGCCGGGGGAAGCAAGAGACCCAGTACTTC. Amino acids: CASSRGKQETQYF.

The chain recombines TRBV28 with TRBJ1-3; D is unclear. The CDR3 consists of 16 residues. The V end was cut by 5 bases, the J end by 3 bases, with 17 bases between. Germline assignment: CDR1 MDHEN and CDR2 SYDVKM. In DNA form, the CDR3 reads TGTGCCAGCAGTCCCCCCCTAGGCCAGTATGGAAACACCATATATTTT. This gives the protein CASSPPLGQYGNTIYF.

The chain recombines TRBV29-1 with TRBJ2-7, with D possibly being TRBD1 (6 bases). Per the germline V gene, CDR1 is SQVTM and CDR2 is ANQGSEA. Between the trimmed V and J ends, which lost 1 base and 0 bases, there was a span of 13 bases. The CDR3 sequence is 15 residues long. The CDR3: CSVEGQGPFSYEQYF. In DNA, the CDR3 is TGCAGCGTTGAAGGTCAGGGGCCCTTCTCCTACGAGCAGTACTTC.

The chain employs TRBV14 and TRBJ2-4; 9 bases are shared with TRBD2. This CDR3 is 13 amino acids long. Trimming took 2 bases from V and 9 from J; bases not matched to a gene: 2. The germline CDR1 and CDR2 sequences are SGHDN and FVKESK. The CDR3: CASSQRAGGIQYF. The CDR3 coding sequence is TGTGCCAGCAGCCAAAGAGCGGGGGGCATTCAGTACTTC.

CDR3 sequence: CASSWSRRDTEAFF. The CDR3, as DNA: TGTGCCAGCAGCTGGTCCCGACGGGACACTGAAGCTTTCTTT. The J gene is TRBJ1-1, the V gene TRBV28; D gene ambiguous. The CDR3 has 14 amino acids. Germline values: CDR1 MDHEN, CDR2 SYDVKM. The V end lost 6 bases, the J end lost 3 bases, and 14 bases lay between the germline ends.